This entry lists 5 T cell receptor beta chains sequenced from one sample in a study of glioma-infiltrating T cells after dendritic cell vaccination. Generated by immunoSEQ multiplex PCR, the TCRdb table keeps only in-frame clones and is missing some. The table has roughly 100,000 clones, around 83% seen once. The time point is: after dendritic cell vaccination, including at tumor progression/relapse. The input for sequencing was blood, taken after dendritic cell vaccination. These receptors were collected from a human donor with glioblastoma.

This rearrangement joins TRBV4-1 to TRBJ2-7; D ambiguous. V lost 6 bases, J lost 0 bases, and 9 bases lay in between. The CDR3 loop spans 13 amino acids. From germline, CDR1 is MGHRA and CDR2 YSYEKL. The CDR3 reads CASSPQASYEQYF. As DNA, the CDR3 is TGCGCCAGCAGTCCTCAAGCCTCCTACGAGCAGTACTTC.

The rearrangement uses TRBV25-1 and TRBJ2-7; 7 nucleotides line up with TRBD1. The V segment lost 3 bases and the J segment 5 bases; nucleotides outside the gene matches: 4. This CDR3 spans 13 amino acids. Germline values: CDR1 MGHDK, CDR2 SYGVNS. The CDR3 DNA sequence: TGTGCCAGCAGTGATAACAGGGGCCACGAGCAGTACTTC. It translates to CASSDNRGHEQYF.

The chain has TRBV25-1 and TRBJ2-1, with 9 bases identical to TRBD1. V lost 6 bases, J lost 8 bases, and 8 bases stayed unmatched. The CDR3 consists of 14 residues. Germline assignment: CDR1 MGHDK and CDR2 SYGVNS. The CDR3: CASSRDRVSDEQFF. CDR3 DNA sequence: TGTGCCAGCAGCCGGGACAGGGTTTCCGATGAGCAGTTCTTC.

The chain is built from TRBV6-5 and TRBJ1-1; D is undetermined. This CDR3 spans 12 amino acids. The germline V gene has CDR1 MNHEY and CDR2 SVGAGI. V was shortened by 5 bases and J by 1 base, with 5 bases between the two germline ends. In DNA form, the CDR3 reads TGTGCCAGCAGTGCCAGGAACACTGAAGCTTTCTTT. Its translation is CASSARNTEAFF.

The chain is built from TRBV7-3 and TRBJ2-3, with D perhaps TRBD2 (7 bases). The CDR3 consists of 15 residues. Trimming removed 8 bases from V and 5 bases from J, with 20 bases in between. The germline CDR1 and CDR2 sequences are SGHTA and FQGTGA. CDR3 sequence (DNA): TGTGCCAGCTCCCCGGGGGCGGGGGCAAGAGATACGCAGTATTTT. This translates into CASSPGAGARDTQYF.